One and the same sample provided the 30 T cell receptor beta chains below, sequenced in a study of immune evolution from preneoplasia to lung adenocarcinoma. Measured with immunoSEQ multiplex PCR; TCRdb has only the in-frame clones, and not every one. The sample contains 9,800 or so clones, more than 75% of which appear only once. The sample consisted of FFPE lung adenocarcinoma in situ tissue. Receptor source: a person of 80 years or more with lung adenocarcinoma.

The CDR3 here is CASSNTGGRYTQYF. The CDR3 bases are TGTGCCAGTAGTAACACAGGGGGCCGATATACGCAGTATTTT. This chain uses TRBV19 with TRBJ2-3; 9 bases are shared with TRBD1. Trimming removed 4 bases from V and 7 bases from J; junction bases left unmatched: 6. The CDR3 is 14 amino acids. Germline V gene sequence: CDR1 LNHDA, CDR2 SQIVND (reference sequence).

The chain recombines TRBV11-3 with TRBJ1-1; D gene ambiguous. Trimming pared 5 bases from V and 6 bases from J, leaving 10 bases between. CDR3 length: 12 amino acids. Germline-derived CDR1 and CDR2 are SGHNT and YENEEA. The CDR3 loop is CASSVTPSEAFF. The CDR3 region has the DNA TGTGCCAGCAGCGTTACCCCATCTGAAGCTTTCTTT.

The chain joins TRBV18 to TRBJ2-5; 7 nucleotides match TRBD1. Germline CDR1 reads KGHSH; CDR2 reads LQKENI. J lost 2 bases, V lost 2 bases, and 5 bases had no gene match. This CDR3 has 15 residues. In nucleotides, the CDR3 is TGTGCCAGCTCACCAACAGGGGTGGCGCAAGAGACCCAGTACTTC. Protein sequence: CASSPTGVAQETQYF. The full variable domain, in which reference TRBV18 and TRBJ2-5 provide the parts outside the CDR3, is NAGVMQNPRHLVRRRGQEARLRCSPMKGHSHVYWYRQLPEEGLKFMVYLQKENIIDESGMPKERFSAEFPKEGPSILRIQQVVRGDSAAYFCASSPTGVAQETQYFGPGTRLLVL.

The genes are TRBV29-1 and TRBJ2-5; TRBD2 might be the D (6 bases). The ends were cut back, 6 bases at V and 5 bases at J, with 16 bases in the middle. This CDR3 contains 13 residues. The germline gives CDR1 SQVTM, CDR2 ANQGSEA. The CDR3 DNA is TGCAGCGTCTCGGGGGAGAGTATGGAGACCCAGTACTTC. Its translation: CSVSGESMETQYF. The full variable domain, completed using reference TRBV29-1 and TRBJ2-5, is SAVISQKPSRDICQRGTSLTIQCQVDSQVTMMFWYRQQPGQSLTLIATANQGSEATYESGFVIDKFPISRPNLTFSTLTVSNMSPEDSSIYLCSVSGESMETQYFGPGTRLLVL.

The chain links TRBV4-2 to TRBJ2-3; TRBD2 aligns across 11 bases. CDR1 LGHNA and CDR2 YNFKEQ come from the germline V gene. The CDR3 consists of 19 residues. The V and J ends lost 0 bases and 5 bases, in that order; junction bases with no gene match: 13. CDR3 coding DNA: TGTGCCAGCAGCCAAGATTTGATGGTAGCGGGGGGGCCTAGAGATACGCAGTATTTT. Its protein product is CASSQDLMVAGGPRDTQYF.

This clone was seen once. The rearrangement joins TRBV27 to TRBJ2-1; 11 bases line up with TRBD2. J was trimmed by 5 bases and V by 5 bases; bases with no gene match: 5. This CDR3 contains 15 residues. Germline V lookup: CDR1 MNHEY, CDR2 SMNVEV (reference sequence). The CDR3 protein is CASSPLAGGHNEQFF. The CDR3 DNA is TGTGCCAGCAGTCCATTAGCGGGGGGGCACAATGAGCAGTTCTTC.

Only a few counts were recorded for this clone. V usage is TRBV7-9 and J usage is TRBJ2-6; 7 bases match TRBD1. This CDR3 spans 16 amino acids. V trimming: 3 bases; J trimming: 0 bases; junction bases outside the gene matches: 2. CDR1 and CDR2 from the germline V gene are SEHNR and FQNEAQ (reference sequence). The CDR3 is CASSLKGASGANVLTF. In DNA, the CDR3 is TGTGCCAGCAGCTTGAAGGGGGCCTCTGGGGCCAACGTCCTGACTTTC.

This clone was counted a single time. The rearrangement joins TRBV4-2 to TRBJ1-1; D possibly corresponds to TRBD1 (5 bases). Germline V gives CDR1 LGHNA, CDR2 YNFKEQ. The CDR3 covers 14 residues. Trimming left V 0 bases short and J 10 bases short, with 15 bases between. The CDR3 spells CASSQEGGNRAAFF. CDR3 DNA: TGTGCCAGCAGCCAAGAGGGGGGAAATCGAGCAGCTTTCTTT.

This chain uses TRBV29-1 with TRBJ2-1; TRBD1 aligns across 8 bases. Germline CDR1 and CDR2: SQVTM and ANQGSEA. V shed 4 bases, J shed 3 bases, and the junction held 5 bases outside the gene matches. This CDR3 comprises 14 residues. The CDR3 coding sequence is TGCAGCGTTGGTGTTGGGACAGGCTACAATGAGCAGTTCTTC. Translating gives CSVGVGTGYNEQFF.

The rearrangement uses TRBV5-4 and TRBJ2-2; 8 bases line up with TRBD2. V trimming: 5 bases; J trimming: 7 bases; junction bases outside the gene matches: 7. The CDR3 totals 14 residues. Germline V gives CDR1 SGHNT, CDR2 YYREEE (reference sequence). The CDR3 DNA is TGTGCCAGCAGTCCGGGACTAGAGAACGGGGAGCTGTTTTTT. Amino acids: CASSPGLENGELFF.

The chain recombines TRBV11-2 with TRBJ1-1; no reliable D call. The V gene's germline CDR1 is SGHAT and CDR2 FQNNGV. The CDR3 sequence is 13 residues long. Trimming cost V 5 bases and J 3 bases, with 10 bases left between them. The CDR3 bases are TGTGCCAGCAGCAACTCACCGGACACTGAAGCTTTCTTT. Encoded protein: CASSNSPDTEAFF.

The CDR3 sequence is CASSFASNEKLFF. The CDR3 DNA is TGTGCCAGCAGTTTTGCCAGTAATGAAAAACTGTTTTTT. This chain joins TRBV28 and TRBJ1-4, with D unclear. In germline, CDR1 is MDHEN, CDR2 SYDVKM. Trimming removed 3 bases at V and 4 bases at J, with 6 bases between. The CDR3 length is 13 residues.

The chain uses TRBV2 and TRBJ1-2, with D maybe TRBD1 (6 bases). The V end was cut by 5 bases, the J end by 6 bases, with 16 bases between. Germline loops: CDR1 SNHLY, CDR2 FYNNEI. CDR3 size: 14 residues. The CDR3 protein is CASSTTGSFDGYTF. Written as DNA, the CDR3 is TGTGCCAGCAGTACTACAGGGAGCTTCGATGGCTACACCTTC.

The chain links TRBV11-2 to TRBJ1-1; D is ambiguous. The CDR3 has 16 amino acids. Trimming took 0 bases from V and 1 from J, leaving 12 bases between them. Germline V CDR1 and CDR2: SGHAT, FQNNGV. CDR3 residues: CASSLDPSGWNTEAFF. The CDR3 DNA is TGTGCCAGCAGCTTAGATCCCTCGGGGTGGAACACTGAAGCTTTCTTT.

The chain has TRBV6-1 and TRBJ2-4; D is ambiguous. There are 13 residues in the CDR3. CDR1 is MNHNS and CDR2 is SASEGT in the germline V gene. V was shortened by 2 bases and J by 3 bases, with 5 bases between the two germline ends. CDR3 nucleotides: TGTGCCAGCAGTGAACAGTTCAAAAACATTCAGTACTTC. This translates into CASSEQFKNIQYF.

The CDR3 bases are TGCAGTGCCAGGACTGGGATCGAGCAGTACTTC. This gives the protein CSARTGIEQYF. The V and J genes are TRBV20-1 and TRBJ2-7, with D possibly being TRBD2 (5 bases). The CDR3 has 11 residues. V was trimmed by 6 bases and J by 6 bases, leaving 12 bases between them. CDR1 DFQATT and CDR2 SNEGSKA come from the germline V gene (reference sequence).

CDR3 loop: CASSDTRAGTDTQYF. DNA of the CDR3: TGTGCCAGCAGTGATACGAGGGCAGGCACAGATACGCAGTATTTT. The chain uses TRBV25-1 and TRBJ2-3; possibly TRBD2 for D (5 bases). Germline loops: CDR1 MGHDK, CDR2 SYGVNS. The CDR3 loop spans 15 amino acids. Trimming removed 3 bases from V and 1 base from J, with 11 bases in between.

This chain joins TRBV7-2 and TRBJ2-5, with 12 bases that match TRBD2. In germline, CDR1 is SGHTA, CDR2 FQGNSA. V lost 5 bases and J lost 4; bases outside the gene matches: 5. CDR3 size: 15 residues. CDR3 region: CASSPSSGGAETQYF. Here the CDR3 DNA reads TGTGCCAGCAGCCCGTCTAGCGGGGGGGCAGAGACCCAGTACTTC. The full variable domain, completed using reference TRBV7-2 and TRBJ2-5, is GAGVSQSPSNKVTEKGKDVELRCDPISGHTALYWYRQSLGQGLEFLIYFQGNSAPDKSGLPSDRFSAERTGGSVSTLTIQRTQQEDSAVYLCASSPSSGGAETQYFGPGTRLLVL.

DNA for the CDR3: TGTGCCAGCAGCTTAGCTTGGGATACGCAGTATTTT. Residues: CASSLAWDTQYF. The chain links TRBV7-9 to TRBJ2-3, with no clear D. The CDR3 consists of 12 residues. Germline V CDR1 and CDR2: SEHNR, FQNEAQ (reference sequence). Trimming pared 0 bases from V and 6 bases from J, leaving 4 bases between.

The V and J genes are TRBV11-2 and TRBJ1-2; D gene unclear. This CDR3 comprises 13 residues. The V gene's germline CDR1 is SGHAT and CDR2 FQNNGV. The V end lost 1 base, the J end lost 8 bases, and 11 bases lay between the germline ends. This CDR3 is CASSLVGLGGYTF. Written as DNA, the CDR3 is TGTGCCAGCAGCTTAGTGGGATTGGGCGGCTACACCTTC.

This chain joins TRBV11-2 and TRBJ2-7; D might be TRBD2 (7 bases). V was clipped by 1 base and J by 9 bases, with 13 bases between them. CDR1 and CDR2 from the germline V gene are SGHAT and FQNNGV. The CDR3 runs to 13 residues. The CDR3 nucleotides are TGTGCCAGCAGCTTAGGGGGGGGCCCGGCGCAGTACTTC. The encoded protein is CASSLGGGPAQYF.

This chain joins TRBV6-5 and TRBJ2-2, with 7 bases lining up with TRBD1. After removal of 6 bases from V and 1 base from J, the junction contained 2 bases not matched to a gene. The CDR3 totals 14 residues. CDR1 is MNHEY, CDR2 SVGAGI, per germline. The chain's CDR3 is CASRDRQNTGELFF. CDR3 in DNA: TGTGCCAGCAGGGACAGGCAGAACACCGGGGAGCTGTTTTTT.

The CDR3, as DNA: TGTGCCAGCAGCCGGGCTACCGGGACAGGGCCCCTAATTCACAATGAGCAGTTCTTC. Residues: CASSRATGTGPLIHNEQFF. J is TRBJ2-1 and V is TRBV7-2, with TRBD1 matching over 9 bases. This CDR3 is 19 amino acids long. The germline gives CDR1 SGHTA, CDR2 FQGNSA. Germline trimming cut 5 bases from V and 5 bases from J; bases unmatched to any gene: 19. The full variable domain, completed using reference TRBV7-2 and TRBJ2-1, is GAGVSQSPSNKVTEKGKDVELRCDPISGHTALYWYRQSLGQGLEFLIYFQGNSAPDKSGLPSDRFSAERTGGSVSTLTIQRTQQEDSAVYLCASSRATGTGPLIHNEQFFGPGTRLTVL.

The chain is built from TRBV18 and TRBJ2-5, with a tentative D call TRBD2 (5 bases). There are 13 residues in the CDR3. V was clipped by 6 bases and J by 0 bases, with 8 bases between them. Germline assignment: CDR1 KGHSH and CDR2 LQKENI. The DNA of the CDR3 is TGTGCCAGCTCTTTCGGGGACCAAGAGACCCAGTACTTC. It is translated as CASSFGDQETQYF.

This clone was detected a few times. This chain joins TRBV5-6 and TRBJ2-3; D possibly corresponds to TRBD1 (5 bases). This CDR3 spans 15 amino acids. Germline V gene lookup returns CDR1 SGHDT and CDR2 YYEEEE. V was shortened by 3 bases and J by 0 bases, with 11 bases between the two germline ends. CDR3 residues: CASSYFAGSTDTQYF. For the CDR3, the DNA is TGTGCCAGCAGCTACTTTGCAGGGAGCACAGATACGCAGTATTTT.

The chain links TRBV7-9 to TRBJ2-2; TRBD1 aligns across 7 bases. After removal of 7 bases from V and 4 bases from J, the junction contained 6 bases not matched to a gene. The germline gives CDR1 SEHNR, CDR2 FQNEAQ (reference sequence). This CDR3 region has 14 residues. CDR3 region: CASTRQGSTGELFF. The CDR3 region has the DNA TGTGCCAGCACCCGACAGGGTTCCACCGGGGAGCTGTTTTTT.

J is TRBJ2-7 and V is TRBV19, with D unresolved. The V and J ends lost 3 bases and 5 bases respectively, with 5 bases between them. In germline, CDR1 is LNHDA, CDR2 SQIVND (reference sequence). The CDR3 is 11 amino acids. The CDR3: CASSMGNEQYF. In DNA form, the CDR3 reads TGTGCCAGTAGTATGGGGAACGAGCAGTACTTC.

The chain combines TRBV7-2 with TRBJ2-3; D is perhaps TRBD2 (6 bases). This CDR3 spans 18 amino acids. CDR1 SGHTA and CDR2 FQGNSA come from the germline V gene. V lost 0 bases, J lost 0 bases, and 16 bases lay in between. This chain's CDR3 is CASSLARMTRSSTDTQYF. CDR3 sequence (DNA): TGTGCCAGCAGCTTAGCCCGTATGACTAGGTCTAGCACAGATACGCAGTATTTT. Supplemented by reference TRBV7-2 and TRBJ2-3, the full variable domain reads GAGVSQSPSNKVTEKGKDVELRCDPISGHTALYWYRQSLGQGLEFLIYFQGNSAPDKSGLPSDRFSAERTGGSVSTLTIQRTQQEDSAVYLCASSLARMTRSSTDTQYFGPGTRLTVL.

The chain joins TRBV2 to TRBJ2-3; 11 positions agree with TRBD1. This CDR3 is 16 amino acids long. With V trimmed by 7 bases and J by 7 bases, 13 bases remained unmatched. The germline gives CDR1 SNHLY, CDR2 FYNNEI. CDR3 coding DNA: TGTGCCAGCACCCTAGGGGGCGGACAGGGGGCGAATACGCAGTATTTT. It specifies CASTLGGGQGANTQYF.

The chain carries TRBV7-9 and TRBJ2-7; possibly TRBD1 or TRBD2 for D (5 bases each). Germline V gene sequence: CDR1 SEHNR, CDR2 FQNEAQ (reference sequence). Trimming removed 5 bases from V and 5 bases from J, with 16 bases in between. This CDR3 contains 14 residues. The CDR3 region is CASSLGRTGDEQYF. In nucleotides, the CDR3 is TGTGCCAGCAGCCTGGGACGGACTGGGGACGAGCAGTACTTC.